These T cell receptor beta chains were read from a single sample in a study of blood T cell repertoires in COVID-19. Repertoires were generated with immunoSEQ multiplex PCR, while TCRdb's copy carries only in-frame clones and drops some. This table has about 80,000 clones, around nine tenths appearing once. The sample taken for sequencing was peripheral blood. These receptors all stem from a woman older than 75 with active or convalescent COVID-19. Each CDR3 is given with its conserved first and last residue. The order of the fields is D gene, J gene, V gene, clone size, CDR3 length, CDR3 DNA, CDR3 protein. A D gene is named only where the DNA matches it firmly. Expanded clones are given a class, and other clones once, few, many or no size at all.

D gene: TRBD2; J gene: TRBJ2-3; V gene: TRBV7-6; clone size: once; CDR3 length: 15; CDR3 DNA: TGTGCCAGCAGCAAAGCGGGAGGGGGGGCAGATACGCAGTATTTT; CDR3 protein: CASSKAGGGADTQYF
D gene: .; J gene: TRBJ2-5; V gene: TRBV4-1; clone size: once; CDR3 length: 15; CDR3 DNA: TGCGCCAGCAGCCAAACGGGGGGCGTTCGTGAGACCCAGTACTTC; CDR3 protein: CASSQTGGVRETQYF
D gene: TRBD2; J gene: TRBJ2-1; V gene: TRBV30; clone size: .; CDR3 length: 17; CDR3 DNA: TGTGCCTGGATTACTCGGGAGGGCCGGAGCTCCTACAATGAGCAGTTCTTC; CDR3 protein: CAWITREGRSSYNEQFF
D gene: .; J gene: TRBJ2-5; V gene: TRBV7-7; clone size: once; CDR3 length: 13; CDR3 DNA: TGTGCTAGCAGCTTAGGACAATACGAGACCCAGTACTTC; CDR3 protein: CASSLGQYETQYF
D gene: .; J gene: TRBJ2-2; V gene: TRBV9; clone size: .; CDR3 length: 14; CDR3 DNA: TGTGCCAGCAGCGTAGGACTAGTGAACCGGGAGCTGTTTTTT; CDR3 protein: CASSVGLVNRELFF
D gene: .; J gene: TRBJ2-7; V gene: TRBV9; clone size: .; CDR3 length: 15; CDR3 DNA: TGTGCCAGCAGGGCCCGAGGGTACGAAAGTGGGGAGCAGTACTTC; CDR3 protein: CASRARGYESGEQYF
D gene: .; J gene: TRBJ1-5; V gene: TRBV5-8; clone size: .; CDR3 length: 17; CDR3 DNA: TGTGCCAGCAGCTTGGGGCGGGGTAGGAGGAGCAATCAGCCCCAGCATTTT; CDR3 protein: CASSLGRGRRSNQPQHF
D gene: .; J gene: TRBJ1-2; V gene: TRBV5-4; clone size: once; CDR3 length: 14; CDR3 DNA: TGTGCCAGCAGCTTGTTCTACTCTAACTATGGCTACACCTTC; CDR3 protein: CASSLFYSNYGYTF
D gene: TRBD2; J gene: TRBJ2-1; V gene: TRBV19; clone size: .; CDR3 length: 17; CDR3 DNA: TGTGCCAGTTGTACCGGGGCGGGGAGGACTGGGAGGGGTGAGCAGTTCTTC; CDR3 protein: CASCTGAGRTGRGEQFF
D gene: .; J gene: TRBJ1-2; V gene: TRBV10-3; clone size: .; CDR3 length: 15; CDR3 DNA: TGTGCCATCAGTGGGGGGACTCTAGCTAACTATGGCTACACCTTC; CDR3 protein: CAISGGTLANYGYTF
D gene: .; J gene: TRBJ2-7; V gene: TRBV2; clone size: .; CDR3 length: 12; CDR3 DNA: TGTGCCAGCAGTTACAGGGTATACGAGCAGTACTTC; CDR3 protein: CASSYRVYEQYF
D gene: .; J gene: TRBJ1-2; V gene: TRBV28; clone size: once; CDR3 length: 14; CDR3 DNA: TGTGCCAGCAGATCTCAGGGCTCCGGCTATGGCTACACCTTC; CDR3 protein: CASRSQGSGYGYTF
D gene: .; J gene: TRBJ2-7; V gene: TRBV4-3; clone size: .; CDR3 length: 15; CDR3 DNA: TGCGCCAGCAGCCAAGTTTCAGGGTCCACCTACGAGCAGTACTTC; CDR3 protein: CASSQVSGSTYEQYF
D gene: .; J gene: TRBJ2-7; V gene: TRBV18; clone size: .; CDR3 length: 16; CDR3 DNA: TGTGCCAGCTCACCCGGGGGAACAGGGGATCCCTACGAGCAGTACTTC; CDR3 protein: CASSPGGTGDPYEQYF
D gene: .; J gene: TRBJ2-7; V gene: TRBV19; clone size: .; CDR3 length: 15; CDR3 DNA: TGTGCCAGTAGTATAAACCCCAGGGGACCCTACGAGCAGTACTTC; CDR3 protein: CASSINPRGPYEQYF
D gene: TRBD1; J gene: TRBJ1-1; V gene: TRBV27; clone size: .; CDR3 length: 13; CDR3 DNA: TGTGCCAGCAGTTCAACAGGGGCCACTGAAGCTTTCTTT; CDR3 protein: CASSSTGATEAFF
D gene: TRBD1; J gene: TRBJ2-5; V gene: TRBV7-8; clone size: .; CDR3 length: 16; CDR3 DNA: TGTGCCAGCAGCCCCGGACAGGGGGCGGGTTGGGAGACCCAGTACTTC; CDR3 protein: CASSPGQGAGWETQYF
D gene: TRBD2; J gene: TRBJ2-5; V gene: TRBV5-4; clone size: .; CDR3 length: 16; CDR3 DNA: TGTGCCAGCAGTCCCGGACTAGCGGGAGTTCAGGAGACCCAGTACTTC; CDR3 protein: CASSPGLAGVQETQYF
D gene: .; J gene: TRBJ2-5; V gene: TRBV6-1; clone size: .; CDR3 length: 15; CDR3 DNA: TGTGCCAGCAGTGAAGCCGGCAGGGAGGACGAGACCCAGTACTTC; CDR3 protein: CASSEAGREDETQYF
D gene: .; J gene: TRBJ1-1; V gene: TRBV5-1; clone size: .; CDR3 length: 15; CDR3 DNA: TGCGCCAGCAGCTTGGCCGCGGCGAGTGCCACTGAAGCTTTCTTT; CDR3 protein: CASSLAAASATEAFF
D gene: TRBD2; J gene: TRBJ2-7; V gene: TRBV6-5; clone size: .; CDR3 length: 15; CDR3 DNA: TGTGCCAGCAGGGGGCTAGCGGGAGGGCCCTACGAGCAGTACTTC; CDR3 protein: CASRGLAGGPYEQYF
D gene: TRBD2; J gene: TRBJ2-7; V gene: TRBV9; clone size: few; CDR3 length: 14; CDR3 DNA: TGTGCCAGCAGCGTAGCCGCGGGAGGGAGCGAGCAGTACTTC; CDR3 protein: CASSVAAGGSEQYF
D gene: TRBD1; J gene: TRBJ2-7; V gene: TRBV19; clone size: .; CDR3 length: 14; CDR3 DNA: TGTGCCAGTAAACCGGGACAGGGGATCTACGAGCAGTACTTC; CDR3 protein: CASKPGQGIYEQYF
D gene: TRBD2; J gene: TRBJ2-4; V gene: TRBV5-6; clone size: .; CDR3 length: 14; CDR3 DNA: TGTGCCAGTAGAGGGACTAGCGGGGGGAACATTCAGTACTTC; CDR3 protein: CASRGTSGGNIQYF
D gene: TRBD1; J gene: TRBJ2-3; V gene: TRBV5-1; clone size: .; CDR3 length: 14; CDR3 DNA: TGCGCCAGCAGCGAAAGGGACAGGGGGGTTACGCAGTATTTT; CDR3 protein: CASSERDRGVTQYF
D gene: .; J gene: TRBJ2-7; V gene: TRBV27; clone size: .; CDR3 length: 14; CDR3 DNA: TGTGCCAGCAGCTCGACAGGATACCTCAACGAGCAGTACTTC; CDR3 protein: CASSSTGYLNEQYF
D gene: TRBD1; J gene: TRBJ1-6; V gene: TRBV7-6; clone size: .; CDR3 length: 15; CDR3 DNA: TGTGCCAGCAGCTTAGAAACTTTCTCAGGGGGGTCGCTCCACTTT; CDR3 protein: CASSLETFSGGSLHF
D gene: .; J gene: TRBJ1-2; V gene: TRBV20-1; clone size: once; CDR3 length: 12; CDR3 DNA: TGCAGTGCTAGTCTACGCGGGGAGGGCTACACCTTC; CDR3 protein: CSASLRGEGYTF
D gene: .; J gene: TRBJ1-2; V gene: TRBV5-1; clone size: .; CDR3 length: 18; CDR3 DNA: TGCGCCAGCAGCGCGTACGGGTCCCGGAACAGGGAGAAGGAGGGCTACACCTTC; CDR3 protein: CASSAYGSRNREKEGYTF
D gene: TRBD1; J gene: TRBJ2-5; V gene: TRBV3-1/TRBV3-2; clone size: .; CDR3 length: 13; CDR3 DNA: TGTGCCAGCAGGGACAGGGTTAGCGAGACCCAGTACTTC; CDR3 protein: CASRDRVSETQYF
D gene: .; J gene: TRBJ2-7; V gene: TRBV7-2; clone size: .; CDR3 length: 13; CDR3 DNA: TGTGCCAGCAGCTTACTACAAGGAGGCGAGCAGTACTTC; CDR3 protein: CASSLLQGGEQYF
D gene: TRBD1; J gene: TRBJ1-4; V gene: TRBV6-5; clone size: .; CDR3 length: 15; CDR3 DNA: TGTGCCAGCAGTTACTTGGGACAGCCAAATGAAAAACTGTTTTTT; CDR3 protein: CASSYLGQPNEKLFF
D gene: .; J gene: TRBJ1-4; V gene: TRBV19; clone size: once; CDR3 length: 14; CDR3 DNA: TGTGCCAGTCAGGAGGGGCAGTTTAATGAAAAACTGTTTTTT; CDR3 protein: CASQEGQFNEKLFF
D gene: .; J gene: TRBJ2-2; V gene: TRBV21-1; clone size: once; CDR3 length: 17; CDR3 DNA: TGTCCTCCACCGCATGGACTAGCGGGAGGGGGCACCGGGGAGCTGTTTTTT; CDR3 protein: CPPPHGLAGGGTGELFF
D gene: TRBD1; J gene: TRBJ1-4; V gene: TRBV27; clone size: .; CDR3 length: 16; CDR3 DNA: TGTGCCAGTCGAACCTCAGGGGGCGACTTAAATGAAAAACTGTTTTTT; CDR3 protein: CASRTSGGDLNEKLFF
D gene: TRBD1; J gene: TRBJ2-5; V gene: TRBV28; clone size: .; CDR3 length: 15; CDR3 DNA: TGTGCCAGCAGTCCCCCGGGACAGGAGGGAAAGACCCAGTACTTC; CDR3 protein: CASSPPGQEGKTQYF
D gene: .; J gene: TRBJ2-7; V gene: TRBV5-1; clone size: .; CDR3 length: 14; CDR3 DNA: TGCGCCAGCAGCTTGGAGGCCCAGAGGGCCGAGCAGTACTTC; CDR3 protein: CASSLEAQRAEQYF
D gene: .; J gene: TRBJ2-7; V gene: TRBV4-3; clone size: .; CDR3 length: 13; CDR3 DNA: TGCGCCAGCAGCCAAGATAGCGGATACGAGCAGTACTTC; CDR3 protein: CASSQDSGYEQYF
D gene: TRBD1; J gene: TRBJ1-1; V gene: TRBV28; clone size: .; CDR3 length: 15; CDR3 DNA: TGTGCCAGCAGTCCTTTGGACAGGGCTAACACTGAAGCTTTCTTT; CDR3 protein: CASSPLDRANTEAFF
D gene: .; J gene: TRBJ1-5; V gene: TRBV18; clone size: .; CDR3 length: 13; CDR3 DNA: TGTGCCAGCTCACCAGGGGAGAGGCAGCCCCAGCATTTT; CDR3 protein: CASSPGERQPQHF
D gene: .; J gene: TRBJ2-7; V gene: TRBV5-5; clone size: few; CDR3 length: 15; CDR3 DNA: TGTGCCAGCAGCCACACCTCCGAAAAGGCGGACGAGCAGTACTTC; CDR3 protein: CASSHTSEKADEQYF
D gene: .; J gene: TRBJ1-6; V gene: TRBV28; clone size: .; CDR3 length: 13; CDR3 DNA: TGTGCCAGCAGTTTAAGTTCTAGGCCACCCCTCCACTTT; CDR3 protein: CASSLSSRPPLHF
D gene: TRBD2; J gene: TRBJ2-7; V gene: TRBV7-8; clone size: once; CDR3 length: 16; CDR3 DNA: TGTGCCAGCAGCTTAGTTGGTCTAGCGGGGGCCTACGAGCAGTACTTC; CDR3 protein: CASSLVGLAGAYEQYF
D gene: TRBD1; J gene: TRBJ1-1; V gene: TRBV7-2; clone size: once; CDR3 length: 13; CDR3 DNA: TGTGCCAGCAGCGCGGTACAGGGGACTGAAGCTTTCTTT; CDR3 protein: CASSAVQGTEAFF
D gene: TRBD1; J gene: TRBJ1-2; V gene: TRBV6-2/TRBV6-3; clone size: .; CDR3 length: 16; CDR3 DNA: TGTGCCAGCAGTTACTCGATCCGGACAGGGGACTATGGCTACACCTTC; CDR3 protein: CASSYSIRTGDYGYTF
D gene: .; J gene: TRBJ2-7; V gene: TRBV18; clone size: .; CDR3 length: 12; CDR3 DNA: TGTGCCAGCTCACCACAGGGAGCCGAGCAGTACTTC; CDR3 protein: CASSPQGAEQYF
D gene: .; J gene: TRBJ1-3; V gene: TRBV7-4; clone size: once; CDR3 length: 16; CDR3 DNA: TGTGCCAGCAGCTTAGTACAGACACGCTCTGGAAACACCATATATTTT; CDR3 protein: CASSLVQTRSGNTIYF
D gene: TRBD1; J gene: TRBJ1-5; V gene: TRBV28; clone size: once; CDR3 length: 16; CDR3 DNA: TGTGCCAGCACCCCCATACAGGGGTCAAGCAATCAGCCCCAGCATTTT; CDR3 protein: CASTPIQGSSNQPQHF
D gene: .; J gene: TRBJ2-2; V gene: TRBV28; clone size: few; CDR3 length: 16; CDR3 DNA: TGTGCCAGCAGTTTAGGTCTTCGGGGGTGGACCGGGGAGCTGTTTTTT; CDR3 protein: CASSLGLRGWTGELFF
D gene: .; J gene: TRBJ2-2; V gene: TRBV9; clone size: .; CDR3 length: 14; CDR3 DNA: TGTGCCAGCAGCGTAAACGGGAACACCGGGGAGCTGTTTTTT; CDR3 protein: CASSVNGNTGELFF
D gene: TRBD2; J gene: TRBJ2-1; V gene: TRBV24-1; clone size: .; CDR3 length: 14; CDR3 DNA: TGTGCCACCAGAGAACCTAGCGGGAGCAATGAGCAGTTCTTC; CDR3 protein: CATREPSGSNEQFF